This passage covers 14 T cell receptor beta chains from one sample sequenced in a study of T cells after yellow fever vaccination. TCRdb reprocessed the 5' RACE reads with MiXCR, giving one entry per CDR3 protein. The data hold about 340,000 distinct CDR3 sequences, with 3% to 4.5% observed a single time. The sample in question was PBMCs, obtained 5 days after the yellow fever booster vaccination. These TCRs come from a man aged 18 to 30 who received the YFV17D yellow fever vaccine.

This clonotype was counted between two and nine times. V and J are TRBV4-3 and TRBJ2-6; 10 bases are shared with TRBD2. J was trimmed by 0 bases and V by 2 bases; bases with no gene match: 4. Germline V gene data show CDR1 as LGHNA and CDR2 as YSLEER. The CDR3 runs to 18 residues. The CDR3 DNA reads TGCGCCAGCAGCCAACGACTAGCGGGCCCCTCTGGGGCCAACGTCCTGACTTTC. Translated: CASSQRLAGPSGANVLTF.

This clonotype turned up a few times. The chain joins TRBV6-5 to TRBJ2-3, with 12 bases that match TRBD2. The V gene's germline CDR1 is MNHEY and CDR2 SVGAGI. The junction had 4 bases not matched to a gene; V was cut back by 0 bases and J by 6 bases. CDR3 length: 16 amino acids. CDR3 region: CASSYSMLAGGDTQYF. Written as DNA, the CDR3 is TGTGCCAGCAGTTACTCGATGCTAGCGGGGGGGGATACGCAGTATTTT.

The gene calls are TRBV18 and TRBJ1-2, with 7 bases identical to TRBD1. V trimming: 4 bases; J trimming: 4 bases; junction bases outside the gene matches: 15. The length of the CDR3 is 17 residues. Germline CDR1 KGHSH, CDR2 LQKENI. The CDR3 loop is CASSHPLWKGAGYGYTF. The CDR3 DNA is TGTGCCAGCTCACACCCGCTGTGGAAGGGGGCTGGCTATGGCTACACCTTC.

Many counts were recorded for this clonotype. The chain carries TRBV12-3 or TRBV12-4 and TRBJ2-2, with TRBD1 matching over 8 bases. This CDR3 region has 15 residues. With 0 bases clipped from V and 6 bases from J, the junction kept 3 bases outside the gene matches. The CDR3 nucleotides are TGTGCCAGCAGTTTAGCGCTCAGGGGGCCCGGGGAGCTGTTTTTT. This sequence encodes CASSLALRGPGELFF.

In its sample, this clonotype was seen a few times. The J gene is TRBJ2-1, the V gene TRBV4-1, with TRBD2 matching over 7 bases. Germline lookup yields CDR1 MGHRA and CDR2 YSYEKL. The CDR3 runs to 15 residues. Germline trimming cut 4 bases from V and 1 base from J; bases unmatched to any gene: 4. The CDR3 nucleotides are TGCGCCAGCAGCCTCCCGGGGGGTTCCTACAATGAGCAGTTCTTC. Translation: CASSLPGGSYNEQFF.

At least ten counts were recorded for this clonotype. The chain carries TRBV7-9 and TRBJ1-2, with 10 bases matching TRBD1. This CDR3 has 15 residues. Germline CDR1 is SEHNR and CDR2 is FQNEAQ (reference sequence). V lost 1 base and J lost 7; bases outside the gene matches: 6. The CDR3 is CASSLGGTGEGGYTF. The DNA for the CDR3 is TGTGCCAGCAGCTTAGGAGGGACAGGGGAAGGTGGCTACACCTTC.

This clonotype was seen repeatedly, ten times or more. The chain is built from TRBV7-2 and TRBJ2-5; D is perhaps TRBD1 (6 bases). V was shortened by 8 bases and J by 5 bases, with 9 bases between the two germline ends. The CDR3 is 11 amino acids. Germline CDR1 SGHTA, CDR2 FQGNSA. The CDR3 bases are TGTGCCAGCCTGAGGGGGGAGACCCAGTACTTC. Its protein is CASLRGETQYF.

The genes are TRBV20-1 and TRBJ1-5, with a weak D call TRBD1 (6 bases). Germline V gives CDR1 DFQATT, CDR2 SNEGSKA (reference sequence). The CDR3 is 12 residues long. V shed 5 bases and J shed 3 bases, with 8 bases lying between them. CDR3 bases: TGCAGTGCTCAGGGGCACAATCAGCCCCAGCATTTT. It is translated as CSAQGHNQPQHF.

This chain uses TRBV7-2 with TRBJ2-1; 11 bases are a match to TRBD2. V trimming: 5 bases; J trimming: 8 bases; junction bases outside the gene matches: 11. The CDR3 has 16 residues. Germline values: CDR1 SGHTA, CDR2 FQGNSA. DNA of the CDR3: TGTGCCAGCAGCCCCTGGGGTAGCGGGGGGGCCTATGAGCAGTTCTTC. Its translation is CASSPWGSGGAYEQFF.

This clonotype occurred a few times. The chain uses TRBV27 and TRBJ2-5; D gene unclear. V dropped 6 bases and J dropped 5 bases, with 16 bases sitting between them. Germline V gene lookup returns CDR1 MNHEY and CDR2 SMNVEV (reference sequence). This CDR3 spans 14 amino acids. The CDR3 sequence: CASSHVGTWETQYF. In DNA, the CDR3 is TGTGCCAGCAGCCACGTGGGTACGTGGGAGACCCAGTACTTC.

This clonotype was recorded many times. The V and J genes are TRBV7-8 and TRBJ2-1; 9 bases map to TRBD1. V dropped 3 bases and J dropped 10; count of bases not matched to a gene: 4. This CDR3 is 13 amino acids long. The germline V gene encodes CDR1 SGHVS and CDR2 FQNEAQ. CDR3 DNA: TGTGCCAGCAGCTTGGGACAGGGTATCGAGCAGTTCTTC. It encodes CASSLGQGIEQFF.

This clonotype was counted at least ten times. This chain joins TRBV5-1 and TRBJ2-7, with 9 bases that match TRBD1. V lost 3 bases, J lost 1 base, and 2 bases stayed unmatched. CDR3 size: 14 residues. Germline V lookup: CDR1 SGHRS, CDR2 YFSETQ. As DNA, the CDR3 is TGCGCCAGCAGCTCACAGGGGGCGTCCTACGAGCAGTACTTC. Protein sequence: CASSSQGASYEQYF.

This clonotype was counted many times. The chain is built from TRBV5-1 and TRBJ2-5; D is perhaps TRBD2 (7 bases). Trimming took 3 bases from V and 5 from J, leaving 14 bases between them. This CDR3 comprises 14 residues. CDR1 and CDR2 (germline): SGHRS, YFSETQ. The CDR3 nucleotides read TGCGCCAGCAGCTGGGGGGGCCCAGCGGAGACCCAGTACTTC. The encoded protein is CASSWGGPAETQYF.

The chain links TRBV5-4 to TRBJ2-7, with D possibly matching TRBD2 (5 bases). Germline CDR1 is SGHNT and CDR2 is YYREEE (reference sequence). The CDR3 sequence is 13 residues long. V was trimmed by 0 bases and J by 5 bases, leaving 9 bases between them. The CDR3 sequence is CASSLAGSDEQYV. CDR3 DNA: TGTGCCAGCAGCTTGGCGGGATCTGACGAGCAGTACGTC.